This TCR beta chain is drawn from a study of shared clonotypes between healthy human individuals. Some clones are missing from TCRdb's copy, which holds only in-frame ones; the method was immunoSEQ multiplex PCR. The sample yields 2 million or so clones, about 95% seen once. The V and J ends lost 0 bases and 4 bases respectively, with 10 bases between them. Germline CDR1 and CDR2: LNHDA and SQIVND (reference sequence). The CDR3 runs to 15 residues. In the case of this clone: What it recognizes is unknown.

Naivety among CD8 cells was defined by CD45RO negativity and positive CCR7 selection, thereby excluding terminally differentiated effector memory CD45RA+ cells. General study points: The genetic and exposure-history diversity represented was limited by few donors.

The sequence was obtained from a man younger than 35 in good health. The material sequenced was naive CD8+ T cells sorted from blood. The rearrangement links TRBV19 to TRBJ1-5, with D perhaps TRBD1 (5 bases). CDR3 sequence reads: CASSIDGGENQPQHF. Here the CDR3 DNA reads TGTGCCAGTAGTATAGACGGAGGGGAGAATCAGCCCCAGCATTTT. Variable domain in full (rest from reference TRBV19 and TRBJ1-5): DGGITQSPKYLFRKEGQNVTLSCEQNLNHDAMYWYRQDPGQGLRLIYYSQIVNDFQKGDIAEGYSVSREKKESFPLTVTSAQKNPTAFYLCASSIDGGENQPQHFGDGTRLSIL.